The present TCR beta chain was sequenced within a study of blood T cell repertoires in COVID-19. Sequencing was performed with immunoSEQ multiplex PCR; in TCRdb, only in-frame clones are kept and a portion is missing. This sample carries 380,000 or so clones, 70% to 90% of them seen once, and the ten largest clones take 0.95% to 1.5%. The V and J ends lost 2 bases and 5 bases, in that order; junction bases with no gene match: 7. There are 14 residues in the CDR3. From germline, CDR1 is GTSNPN and CDR2 SVGIG (reference sequence). The J gene is TRBJ2-3, the V gene TRBV30; TRBD2 matches 7 bases. The receptor was derived from a man aged 40-55 years with acute or convalescent COVID-19. Specimen: peripheral blood. CDR3 protein: CAWSHSGVLDTQYF. The CDR3 region has the DNA TGTGCCTGGAGTCACAGCGGGGTCTTAGATACGCAGTATTTT.